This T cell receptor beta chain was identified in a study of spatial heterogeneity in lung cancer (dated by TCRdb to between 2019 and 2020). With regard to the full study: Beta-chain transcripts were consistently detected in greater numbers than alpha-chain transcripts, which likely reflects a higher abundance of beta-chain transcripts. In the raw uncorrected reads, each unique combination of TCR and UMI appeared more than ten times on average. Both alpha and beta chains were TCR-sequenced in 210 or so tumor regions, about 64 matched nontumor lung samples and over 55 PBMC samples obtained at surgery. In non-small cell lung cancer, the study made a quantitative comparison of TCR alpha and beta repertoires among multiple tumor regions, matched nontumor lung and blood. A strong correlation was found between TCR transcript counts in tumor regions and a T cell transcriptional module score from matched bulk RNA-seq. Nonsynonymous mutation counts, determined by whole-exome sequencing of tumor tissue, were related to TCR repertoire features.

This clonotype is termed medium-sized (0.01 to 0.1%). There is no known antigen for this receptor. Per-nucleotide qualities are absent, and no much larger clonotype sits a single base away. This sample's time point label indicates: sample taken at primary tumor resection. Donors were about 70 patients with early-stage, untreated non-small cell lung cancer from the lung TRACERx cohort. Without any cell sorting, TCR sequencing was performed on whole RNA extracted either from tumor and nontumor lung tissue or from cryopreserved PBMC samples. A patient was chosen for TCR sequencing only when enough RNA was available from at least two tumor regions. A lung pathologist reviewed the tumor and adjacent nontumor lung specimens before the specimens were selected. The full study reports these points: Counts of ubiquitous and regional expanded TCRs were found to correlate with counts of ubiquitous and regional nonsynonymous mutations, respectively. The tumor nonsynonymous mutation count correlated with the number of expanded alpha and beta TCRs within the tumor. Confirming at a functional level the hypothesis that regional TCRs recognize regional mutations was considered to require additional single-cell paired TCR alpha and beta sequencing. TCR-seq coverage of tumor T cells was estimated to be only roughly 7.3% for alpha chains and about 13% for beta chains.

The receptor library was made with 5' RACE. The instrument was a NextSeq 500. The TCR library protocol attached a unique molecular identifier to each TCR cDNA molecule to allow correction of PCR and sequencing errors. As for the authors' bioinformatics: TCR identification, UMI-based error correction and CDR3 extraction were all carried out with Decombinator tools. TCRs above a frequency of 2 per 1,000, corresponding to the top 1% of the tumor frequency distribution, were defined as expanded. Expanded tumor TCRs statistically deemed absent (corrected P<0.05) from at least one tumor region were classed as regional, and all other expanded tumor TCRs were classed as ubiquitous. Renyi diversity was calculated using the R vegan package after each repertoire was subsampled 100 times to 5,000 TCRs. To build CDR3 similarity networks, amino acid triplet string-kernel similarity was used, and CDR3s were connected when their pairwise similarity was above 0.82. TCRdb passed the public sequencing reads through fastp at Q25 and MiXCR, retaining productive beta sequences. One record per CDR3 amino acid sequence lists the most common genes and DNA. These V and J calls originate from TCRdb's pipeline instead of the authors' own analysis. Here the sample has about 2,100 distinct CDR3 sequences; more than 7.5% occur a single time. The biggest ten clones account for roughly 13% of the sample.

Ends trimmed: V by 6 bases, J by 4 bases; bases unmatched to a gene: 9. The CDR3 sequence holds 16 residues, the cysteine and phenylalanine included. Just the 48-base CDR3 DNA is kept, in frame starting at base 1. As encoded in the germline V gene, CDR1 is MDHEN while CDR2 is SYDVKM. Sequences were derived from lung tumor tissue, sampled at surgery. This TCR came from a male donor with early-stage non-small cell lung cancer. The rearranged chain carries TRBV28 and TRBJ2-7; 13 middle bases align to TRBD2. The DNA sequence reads TGTGCCAGCAGCTCCGGACTAGCGGGGGCCCCGTACGAGCAGTACTTC. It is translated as CASSSGLAGAPYEQYF.